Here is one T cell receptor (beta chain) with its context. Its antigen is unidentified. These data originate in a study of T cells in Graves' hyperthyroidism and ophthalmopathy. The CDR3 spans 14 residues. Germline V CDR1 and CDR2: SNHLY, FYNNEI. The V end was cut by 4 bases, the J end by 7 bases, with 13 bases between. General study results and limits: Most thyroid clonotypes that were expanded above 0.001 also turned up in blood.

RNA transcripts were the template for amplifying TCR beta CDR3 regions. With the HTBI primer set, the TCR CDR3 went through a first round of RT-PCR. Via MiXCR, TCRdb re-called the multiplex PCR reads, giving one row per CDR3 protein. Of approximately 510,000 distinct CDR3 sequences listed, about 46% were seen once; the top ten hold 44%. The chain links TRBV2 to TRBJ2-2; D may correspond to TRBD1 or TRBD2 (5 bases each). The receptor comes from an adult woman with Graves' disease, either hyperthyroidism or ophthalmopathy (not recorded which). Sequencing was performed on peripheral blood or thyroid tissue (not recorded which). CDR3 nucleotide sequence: TGTGCCAGCAGTGTTGTGGGGGAGATCGGGGAGCTGTTTTTT. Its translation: CASSVVGEIGELFF. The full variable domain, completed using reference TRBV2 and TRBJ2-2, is EPEVTQTPSHQVTQMGQEVILRCVPISNHLYFYWYRQILGQKVEFLVSFYNNEISEKSEIFDDQFSVERPDGSNFTLKIRSTKLEDSAMYFCASSVVGEIGELFFGEGSRLTVL.